This passage covers 8 T cell receptor beta chains from one sample sequenced in a study of regulatory T cells in long-lasting Graves disease. Noted time point: newly diagnosed GD, antithyroid drugs for less than 3 months. The TCR library was made from RNA that had been extracted from PBMCs in TRIzol. The authors built TCR beta libraries using iRepertoire HTBI primers and Arm-PCR of CDR3 regions. MiXCR was run by TCRdb on the multiplex PCR reads, yielding one entry per CDR3 protein. In the table there are approximately 300,000 distinct CDR3 sequences, roughly 18% of which are singletons. Sample: peripheral blood mononuclear cells (PBMCs), taken at new diagnosis, from a patient treated with antithyroid drugs. All receptors derive from a female donor with Graves disease.

For the CDR3, the DNA is TGTGCCAGCAGTTTCCCCCCGGGGGGAGGGGATGAAGCTTTCTTT. Residues: CASSFPPGGGDEAFF. This rearrangement joins TRBV6-5 to TRBJ1-1, with D tentatively TRBD1 (5 bases). Germline V gene data show CDR1 as MNHEY and CDR2 as SVGAGI. This CDR3 contains 15 residues. Trimming shortened V by 4 bases and J by 7 bases, and 19 bases separated the two germline ends.

This clonotype has ten or more counts. The V call is TRBV12-3 or TRBV12-4, the J call TRBJ1-2; no firm D call. The V gene lost 3 bases and the J gene lost 8 bases, with 10 bases spanning the gap. CDR3 size: 12 residues. Written as DNA, the CDR3 is TGTGCCAGCAGTTTGAGTCTTACCGGCTACACCTTC. Translation: CASSLSLTGYTF.

There are a few counts of this clonotype. This chain uses TRBV11-3 with TRBJ1-2; 7 bases fit TRBD1. This CDR3 is 13 amino acids long. Trimming removed 5 bases from V and 3 bases from J; junction bases left unmatched: 3. The V gene's germline CDR1 is SGHNT and CDR2 YENEEA. CDR3 DNA: TGTGCCAGCAGCGAAGACAGGGACTATGGCTACACCTTC. Translating gives CASSEDRDYGYTF.

This clonotype was recorded a few times. A read error may be the cause here, since a much bigger clone is one base away. The V and J genes are TRBV6-1 and TRBJ1-1; 8 bases map to TRBD1. The CDR3 is 11 residues long. Germline CDR1 MNHNS, CDR2 SASEGT. The CDR3 nucleotides are TGTGCCTGCAGCATTGGACAGGGAGCTTTCTTT. This codes for CACSIGQGAFF.

This clonotype was found many times. V gene TRBV12-3 or TRBV12-4 combines with J gene TRBJ2-7; TRBD1 matches 8 bases. V lost 4 bases to trimming and J lost 4 bases; unmatched junction nucleotides: 3. The CDR3 runs 13 residues. In nucleotides, the CDR3 is TGTGCCAGCAGTTCGGGACAGGTTTACGAGCAGTACTTC. Its translation is CASSSGQVYEQYF.

This clonotype has a count of ten or more. The chain carries TRBV20-1 and TRBJ1-6; 8 nucleotides agree with TRBD1. V shed 5 bases and J 8 bases; nucleotides not matched to a gene: 5. The CDR3 is 13 amino acids. Germline assignment: CDR1 DFQATT and CDR2 SNEGSKA (reference sequence). The CDR3 DNA reads as TGCAGTGCTCAGGACAGGGCGGATTCACCCCTCCACTTT. Translating it yields CSAQDRADSPLHF.

This clonotype was observed at least ten times. The CDR3 is CASSSRSSGNTIYF. CDR3 sequence (DNA): TGTGCCAGCAGTTCAAGGAGCTCTGGAAACACCATATATTTT. The rearrangement links TRBV28 to TRBJ1-3, with D uncertain. Between the trimmed V and J ends, which lost 4 bases and 0 bases, there was a span of 7 bases. Germline V gene data show CDR1 as MDHEN and CDR2 as SYDVKM. The CDR3 is 14 residues long.

The chain couples TRBV11-2 to TRBJ1-2; 7 nucleotides agree with TRBD1. The CDR3 runs 16 residues. The junction had 9 bases not matched to a gene; V was cut back by 1 base and J by 4 bases. The germline gives CDR1 SGHAT, CDR2 FQNNGV. The CDR3 nucleotides are TGTGCCAGCAGCTTAGGGCCCCGACAGGGTCGCTATGGCTACACCTTC. This gives the protein CASSLGPRQGRYGYTF.